This T cell receptor beta chain was observed in a study of spatial heterogeneity in lung cancer. General study points: Expanded intratumoral alpha and beta TCR counts tracked tumor mutation counts.

Each TCR cDNA molecule bore a unique molecular identifier. MiXCR, run by TCRdb on the 5' RACE reads, gives a single entry per CDR3 protein. The sample holds several thousand distinct CDR3 sequences; 22% are singletons and the top ten take roughly 9.8%. Concerning this clonotype: Its target is not known.

This CDR3 is 16 amino acids long. J was trimmed by 0 bases and V by 4 bases; bases with no gene match: 6. Looked up from germline, CDR1 is LGHDT and CDR2 is YNNKEL (reference sequence). The time point denotes: sample taken at primary tumor resection. The starting material was lung tumor tissue, obtained at surgery. This clonotype was obtained from a male donor with early-stage non-small cell lung cancer. The rearrangement joins TRBV3-1 to TRBJ1-3; 7 bases map to TRBD1. CDR3 sequence (DNA): TGTGCCAGCAGCCGAGGAACAGGGGACTCTGGAAACACCATATATTTT. It is translated as CASSRGTGDSGNTIYF.